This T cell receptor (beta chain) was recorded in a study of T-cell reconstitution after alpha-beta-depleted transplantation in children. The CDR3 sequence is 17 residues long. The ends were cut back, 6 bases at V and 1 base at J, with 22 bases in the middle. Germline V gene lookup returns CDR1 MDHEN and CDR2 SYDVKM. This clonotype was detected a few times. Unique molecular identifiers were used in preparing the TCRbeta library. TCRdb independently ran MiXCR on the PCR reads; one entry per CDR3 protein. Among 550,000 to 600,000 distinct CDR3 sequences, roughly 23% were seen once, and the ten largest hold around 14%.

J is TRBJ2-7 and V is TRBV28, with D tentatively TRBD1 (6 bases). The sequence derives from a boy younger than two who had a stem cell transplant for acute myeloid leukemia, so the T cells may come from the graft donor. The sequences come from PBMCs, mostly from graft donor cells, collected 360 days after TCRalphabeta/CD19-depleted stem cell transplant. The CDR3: CASSPPAHTRGSYEQYV. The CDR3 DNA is TGTGCCAGCAGCCCCCCTGCTCATACTAGGGGGTCCTACGAGCAGTACGTC.